One and the same sample provided the 10 T cell receptor beta chains below, sequenced in a study of T cells in tuberculosis. Measured with immunoSEQ multiplex PCR; TCRdb has only the in-frame clones, and not every one. The sample carries about 20,000 clones, approximately 90% recorded once. The sample taken for sequencing was PBMCs. The receptors were sampled from a donor between 10 and 35 years old with latent tuberculosis or without tuberculosis infection.

This chain links TRBV28 with TRBJ2-3; 9 bases line up with TRBD1. Germline V gene sequence: CDR1 MDHEN, CDR2 SYDVKM. The CDR3 has 14 amino acids. After removal of 6 bases from V and 2 bases from J, the junction contained 3 bases not matched to a gene. CDR3 region: CASRNRGPTDTQYF. The CDR3 coding sequence is TGTGCCAGCAGGAACAGGGGGCCCACAGATACGCAGTATTTT.

CDR3 DNA: TGTGCCTCAGGGACTAGGGGTGCCCAGTACTTC. Protein sequence: CASGTRGAQYF. The V and J genes are TRBV9 and TRBJ2-5; 8 bases match TRBD2. The germline CDR1 and CDR2 sequences are SGDLS and YYNGEE. With 10 bases clipped from V and 9 bases from J, the junction kept 8 bases outside the gene matches. This CDR3 has 11 amino acids.

The rearrangement joins TRBV6-5 to TRBJ1-1; no firm D call. Looked up from germline, CDR1 is MNHEY and CDR2 is SVGAGI. The CDR3 runs 14 residues. V was clipped by 0 bases and J by 5 bases, with 10 bases between them. CDR3 region: CASSYSRPGTEAFF. In DNA form, the CDR3 reads TGTGCCAGCAGTTACTCCCGTCCGGGGACTGAAGCTTTCTTT.

V is TRBV28 and J is TRBJ2-5; D gene unclear. This CDR3 has 12 amino acids. Trimming cost V 3 bases and J 5 bases, with 7 bases left between them. Germline values: CDR1 MDHEN, CDR2 SYDVKM. CDR3 sequence (DNA): TGTGCCAGCAGTTTTTTTTCGGAGACCCAGTACTTC. Translated: CASSFFSETQYF.

The chain links TRBV4-2 to TRBJ2-5, with 7 bases lining up with TRBD1. CDR1 LGHNA and CDR2 YNFKEQ come from the germline V gene. The CDR3 loop spans 15 amino acids. The ends lost 3 bases at V and 4 bases at J; junction bases unmatched: 8. CDR3 residues: CASSQETTGVETQYF. CDR3 DNA: TGTGCCAGCAGCCAGGAGACAACAGGGGTAGAGACCCAGTACTTC.

This chain links TRBV27 with TRBJ2-1; D may be TRBD1 (6 bases). Per the germline V gene, CDR1 is MNHEY and CDR2 is SMNVEV (reference sequence). The CDR3 sequence is 15 residues long. Trimming cost V 6 bases and J 5 bases, with 17 bases left between them. The CDR3 bases are TGTGCCAGCAGAACTTACAGGGATGGAGACAATGAGCAGTTCTTC. Residues: CASRTYRDGDNEQFF.

The chain recombines TRBV5-1 with TRBJ2-6; D may be TRBD1 (5 bases). CDR3 length: 17 amino acids. Trimming removed 0 bases at V and 4 bases at J, with 14 bases between. Germline CDR1 SGHRS, CDR2 YFSETQ. The CDR3 bases are TGCGCCAGCAGCTTGGGTCAGGGTGGTTCCGGGGCCAACGTCCTGACTTTC. It specifies CASSLGQGGSGANVLTF.

The V and J genes are TRBV4-1 and TRBJ2-1; 8 nucleotides line up with TRBD2. This CDR3 region has 16 residues. J lost 9 bases, V lost 0 bases, and 10 bases had no gene match. Germline V CDR1 and CDR2: MGHRA, YSYEKL. The CDR3 DNA reads TGCGCCAGCAGCCAAGATTTGACGGGGGGGCACGGTGAGCAGTTCTTC. Its translation: CASSQDLTGGHGEQFF.

The rearrangement joins TRBV15 to TRBJ1-4; 9 bases map to TRBD1. The CDR3 is 16 residues long. Germline V gene lookup returns CDR1 LNHNV and CDR2 YYDKDF (reference sequence). Trimming cost V 0 bases and J 6 bases; bases outside gene matches: 5. Here the CDR3 DNA reads TGTGCCACCAGCAGAGATTTCGGACAGGGGTATGAAAAACTGTTTTTT. Residues: CATSRDFGQGYEKLFF.

The V call is TRBV5-1, the J call TRBJ2-7; 12 bases fit TRBD1. V shed 4 bases and J 6 bases; nucleotides not matched to a gene: 5. The length of the CDR3 is 14 residues. From germline, CDR1 is SGHRS and CDR2 YFSETQ. The CDR3 DNA follows: TGCGCCAGCAGCCGGGACAGGGGGCCTCTCGAGCAGTACTTC. Translating gives CASSRDRGPLEQYF.